This record concerns one TCR beta chain sequence. Ten or more counts support this clonotype. No cognate antigen has been identified for it. It has no much larger one-base neighbor in the sample; base qualities were not kept. The data derive from a study of T cell repertoires in cytomegalovirus infection (dated by TCRdb to between 2019 and 2020). The study in broad terms: Donor HLA type was relevant to the analysis, as public TCR beta signatures indicated carriage of CMV infection together with the matching HLA type. Broad study findings and their caveats: The ex vivo response was dominated by HLA-C-restricted CMV-specific TCR beta clonotypes, and the single most frequent clonotype in two of eight donors was supplied by these HLA-C-restricted clonotypes. In both this cohort and an independent cohort of a few hundred donors, the cumulative frequency of public TCR beta family members distinguished carriers of CMV infection plus the relevant HLA type.

The sequencer listed for this sample is Illumina HiSeq 1500. TCRdb redid the processing of the public reads, applying fastp at Q25 and MiXCR, and retained in-frame beta chains. Rows merge per CDR3 protein into single entries with the most common DNA and genes. In this sample the table shows just over 150,000 distinct CDR3 sequences, around 22% of which occur a single time. The ten top clones hold approximately 10% of the sample. The sequenced sample consisted of PBMCs. The TCR was taken from a human donor in good health (CMV status not recorded). Some clones in this sample may be carry-over from other donors' samples.

In nucleotide form, the sequence is TGTGCCAGCAGATTGCGCCAAGATCCGTACGACTATGGCTACACCTTC. This is translated as CASRLRQDPYDYGYTF. The sequence links TRBV7-2 to TRBJ1-2; the D gene cannot be named for sure. Inclusive of the bounding cysteine and phenylalanine, the CDR3 is 16 residues long. Only the CDR3 part of the read is kept: 48 bases, read in frame from the first base. Trimming removed 6 bases from V and 3 bases from J, leaving 20 bases between the germline ends. The germline V gene yields SGHTA for CDR1 and FQGNSA for CDR2.